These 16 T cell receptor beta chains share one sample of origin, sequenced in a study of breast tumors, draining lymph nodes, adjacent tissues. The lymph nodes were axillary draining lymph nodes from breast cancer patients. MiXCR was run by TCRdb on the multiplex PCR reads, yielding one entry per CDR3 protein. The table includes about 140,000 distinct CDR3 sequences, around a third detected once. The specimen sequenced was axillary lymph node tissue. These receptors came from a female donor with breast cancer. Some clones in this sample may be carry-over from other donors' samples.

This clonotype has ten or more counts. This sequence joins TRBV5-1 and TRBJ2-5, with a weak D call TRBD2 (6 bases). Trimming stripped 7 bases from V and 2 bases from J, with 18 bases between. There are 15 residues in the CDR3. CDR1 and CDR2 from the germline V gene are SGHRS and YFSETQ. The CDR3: CASRLGGLGQETQYF. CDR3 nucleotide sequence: TGCGCCAGCCGACTAGGAGGGCTGGGTCAAGAGACCCAGTACTTC.

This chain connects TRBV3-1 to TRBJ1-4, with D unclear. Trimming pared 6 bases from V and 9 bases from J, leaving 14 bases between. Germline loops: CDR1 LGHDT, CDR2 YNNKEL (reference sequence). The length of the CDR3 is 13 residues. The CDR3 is CASRKTGSKKLFF. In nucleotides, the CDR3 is TGTGCCAGCAGGAAAACGGGTAGTAAAAAACTGTTTTTT.

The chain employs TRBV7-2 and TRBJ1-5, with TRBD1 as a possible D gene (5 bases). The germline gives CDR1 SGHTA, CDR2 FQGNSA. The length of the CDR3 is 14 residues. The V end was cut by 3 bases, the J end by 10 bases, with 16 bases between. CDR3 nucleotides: TGTGCCAGCAGCTTTAGGGACGGGTATCGACCCCAGCATTTT. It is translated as CASSFRDGYRPQHF.

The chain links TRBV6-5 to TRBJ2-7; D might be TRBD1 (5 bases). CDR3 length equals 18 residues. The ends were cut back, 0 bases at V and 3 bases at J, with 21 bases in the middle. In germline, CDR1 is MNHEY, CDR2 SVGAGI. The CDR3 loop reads CASSYSRGGIYRNYEQYF. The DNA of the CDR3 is TGTGCCAGCAGTTACTCGAGAGGTGGCATTTACAGGAACTACGAGCAGTACTTC.

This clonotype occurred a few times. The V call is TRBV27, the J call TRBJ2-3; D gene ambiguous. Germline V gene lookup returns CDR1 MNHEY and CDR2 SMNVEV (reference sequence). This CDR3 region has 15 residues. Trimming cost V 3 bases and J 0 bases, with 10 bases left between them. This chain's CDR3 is CASSLYGVSTDTQYF. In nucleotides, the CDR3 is TGTGCCAGCAGTTTGTATGGGGTCAGCACAGATACGCAGTATTTT.

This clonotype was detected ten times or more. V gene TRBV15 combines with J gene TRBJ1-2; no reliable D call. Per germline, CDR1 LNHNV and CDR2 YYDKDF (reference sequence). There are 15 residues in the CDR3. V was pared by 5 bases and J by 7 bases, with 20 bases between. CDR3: CATSVSPVVSGGYTF. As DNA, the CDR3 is TGTGCCACCAGCGTAAGTCCCGTTGTTTCCGGTGGCTACACCTTC.

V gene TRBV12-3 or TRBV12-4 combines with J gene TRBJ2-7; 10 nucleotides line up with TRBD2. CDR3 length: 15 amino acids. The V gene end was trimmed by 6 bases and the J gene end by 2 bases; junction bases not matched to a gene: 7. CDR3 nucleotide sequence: TGTGCCAGCAGCTTGCCCAGCGGGGGGGCCTACGAGCAGTACTTC. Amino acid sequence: CASSLPSGGAYEQYF.

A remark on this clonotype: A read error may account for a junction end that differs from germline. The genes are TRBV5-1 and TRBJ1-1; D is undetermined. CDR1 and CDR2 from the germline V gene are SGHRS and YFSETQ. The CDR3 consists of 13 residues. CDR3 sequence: CAGSLEGFTEAFF. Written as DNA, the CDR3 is TGCGCCGGCAGCTTGGAGGGCTTCACTGAAGCTTTCTTT. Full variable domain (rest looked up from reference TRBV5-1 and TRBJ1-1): KAGVTQTPRYLIKTRGQQVTLSCSPISGHRSVSWYQQTPGQGLQFLFEYFSETQRNKGNFPGRFSGRQFSNSRSEMNVSTLELGDSALYLCAGSLEGFTEAFFGQGTRLTVV.

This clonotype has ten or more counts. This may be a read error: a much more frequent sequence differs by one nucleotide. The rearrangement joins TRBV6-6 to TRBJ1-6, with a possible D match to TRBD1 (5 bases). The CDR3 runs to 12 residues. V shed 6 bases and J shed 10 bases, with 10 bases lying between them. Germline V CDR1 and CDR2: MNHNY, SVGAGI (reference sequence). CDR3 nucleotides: TGTGCCAGCAGCCCGAGGGGCTCACCCCTCCACTTT. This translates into CASSPRGSPLHF.

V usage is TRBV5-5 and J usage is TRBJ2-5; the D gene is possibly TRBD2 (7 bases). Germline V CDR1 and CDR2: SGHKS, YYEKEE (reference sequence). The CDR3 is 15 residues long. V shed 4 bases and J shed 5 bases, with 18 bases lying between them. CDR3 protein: CASSLGGGAGETQYF. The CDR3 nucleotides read TGTGCCAGCAGCCTAGGAGGGGGGGCTGGGGAGACCCAGTACTTC.

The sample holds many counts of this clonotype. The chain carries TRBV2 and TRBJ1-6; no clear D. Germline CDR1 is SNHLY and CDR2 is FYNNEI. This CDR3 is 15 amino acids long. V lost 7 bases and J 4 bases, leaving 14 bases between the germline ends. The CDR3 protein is CASIWDFPYNSPLHF. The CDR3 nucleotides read TGTGCCAGCATTTGGGATTTTCCTTATAATTCACCCCTCCACTTT.

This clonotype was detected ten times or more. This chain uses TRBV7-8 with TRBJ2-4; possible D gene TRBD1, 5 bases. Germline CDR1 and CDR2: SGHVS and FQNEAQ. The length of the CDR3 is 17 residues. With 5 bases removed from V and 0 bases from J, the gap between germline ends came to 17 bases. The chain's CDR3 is CASSTPDKPIAKNIQYF. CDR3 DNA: TGTGCCAGCAGCACCCCGGACAAACCAATAGCCAAAAACATTCAGTACTTC.

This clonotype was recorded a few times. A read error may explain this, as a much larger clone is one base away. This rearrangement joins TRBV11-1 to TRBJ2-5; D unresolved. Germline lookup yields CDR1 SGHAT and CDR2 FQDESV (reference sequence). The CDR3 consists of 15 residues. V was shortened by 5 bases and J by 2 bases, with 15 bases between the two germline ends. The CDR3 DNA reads TGTGCCAGCAGCCCTTGGGGTGATACTCAAGAGACCCAGTACTTC. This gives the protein CASSPWGDTQETQYF. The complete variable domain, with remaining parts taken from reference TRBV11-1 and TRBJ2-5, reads EAEVAQSPRYKITEKSQAVAFWCDPISGHATLYWYRQILGQGPELLVQFQDESVVDDSQLPKDRFSAERLKGVDSTLKIQPAELGDSAMYLCASSPWGDTQETQYFGPGTRLLVL.

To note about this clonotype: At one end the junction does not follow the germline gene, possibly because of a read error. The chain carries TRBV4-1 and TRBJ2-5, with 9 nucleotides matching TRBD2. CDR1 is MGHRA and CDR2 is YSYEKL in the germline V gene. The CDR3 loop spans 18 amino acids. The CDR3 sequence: CAGSQDRAVAGDEETQYF. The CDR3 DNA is TGCGCCGGCAGCCAAGATCGTGCGGTAGCGGGGGATGAAGAGACCCAGTACTTC.

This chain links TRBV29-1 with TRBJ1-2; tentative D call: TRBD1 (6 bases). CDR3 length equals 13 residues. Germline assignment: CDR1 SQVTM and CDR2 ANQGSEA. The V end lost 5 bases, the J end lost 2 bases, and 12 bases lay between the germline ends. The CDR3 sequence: CSVQGIGNYGYTF. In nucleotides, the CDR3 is TGCAGCGTTCAGGGGATCGGCAACTATGGCTACACCTTC.

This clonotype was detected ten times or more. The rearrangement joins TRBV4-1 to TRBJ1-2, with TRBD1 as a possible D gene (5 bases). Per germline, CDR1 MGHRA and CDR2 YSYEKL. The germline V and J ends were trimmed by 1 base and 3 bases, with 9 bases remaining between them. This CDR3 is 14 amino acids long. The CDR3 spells CASSQGRGDYGYTF. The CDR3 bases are TGCGCCAGCAGCCAAGGAAGGGGCGACTATGGCTACACCTTC.